Following are 25 T cell receptor beta chains from one sample sequenced in a study of regulatory and conventional T cells in RAG deficiency. Blood CD4+ CD25-low CD127-high conventional T cells supplied the genomic DNA template. Produced via immunoSEQ multiplex PCR; TCRdb's table is partial and in-frame only. The sample holds about 34,000 clones, 76% seen once. This sample was also put to use in a study of regulatory T cells. As reported in that work: Amplification used 52 TRBV primers and 13 TRBJ primers.

The specimen sequenced was CD4+ effector T cells sorted from blood. These receptors all come from a human donor in good health.

The CDR3 sequence is CASSVGQGWNTGELFF. The CDR3, as DNA: TGTGCCAGCAGCGTAGGCCAGGGGTGGAACACCGGGGAGCTGTTTTTT. The rearrangement uses TRBV9 and TRBJ2-2, with a tentative D call TRBD1 (6 bases). V shed 0 bases and J shed 1 base, with 10 bases lying between them. Germline CDR1 SGDLS, CDR2 YYNGEE. CDR3 length: 16 residues.

The chain is built from TRBV6-5 and TRBJ2-1; D gene unclear. This CDR3 spans 15 amino acids. V shed 2 bases and J shed 6 bases, with 14 bases lying between them. The V gene's germline CDR1 is MNHEY and CDR2 SVGAGI. The CDR3 bases are TGTGCCAGCAGTTACAGGTCGCGTTCCCGCAATGAGCAGTTCTTC. It specifies CASSYRSRSRNEQFF.

V is TRBV2 and J is TRBJ2-3; no reliable D call. This CDR3 spans 13 amino acids. Germline lookup yields CDR1 SNHLY and CDR2 FYNNEI. V lost 3 bases, J lost 2 bases, and 6 bases lay in between. The CDR3 DNA is TGTGCCAGCAGTGACACGCACACAGATACGCAGTATTTT. Translation: CASSDTHTDTQYF.

In this sample, this clone turned up once. The V call is TRBV5-4, the J call TRBJ2-7; 9 bases are a match to TRBD1. This CDR3 is built from 14 residues. V gave up 4 bases and J gave up 5 bases; unmatched junction bases: 7. Germline CDR1 and CDR2: SGHNT and YYREEE (reference sequence). CDR3 amino acids: CASSPGQGYDEQYF. CDR3 bases: TGTGCCAGCAGCCCCGGACAGGGGTACGACGAGCAGTACTTC.

This clone turned up a few times. The gene calls are TRBV5-1 and TRBJ2-3; D is ambiguous. CDR1 SGHRS and CDR2 YFSETQ come from the germline V gene. This CDR3 spans 13 amino acids. Trimming cost V 7 bases and J 0 bases, with 9 bases left between them. As DNA, the CDR3 is TGCGCCAGCTCCGTTGACAGCACAGATACGCAGTATTTT. Translation: CASSVDSTDTQYF.

The CDR3 here is CATSRAGVETQYF. The CDR3 coding sequence is TGTGCCACCAGCAGAGCGGGGGTAGAGACCCAGTACTTC. The chain links TRBV15 to TRBJ2-5, with a possible D match to TRBD2 (6 bases). Germline CDR1 and CDR2: LNHNV and YYDKDF (reference sequence). This CDR3 has 13 amino acids. Trimming left V 1 base short and J 4 bases short, with 7 bases between.

The chain couples TRBV2 to TRBJ1-5; no reliable D call. Trimming took 7 bases from V and 3 from J, leaving 16 bases between them. Germline loops: CDR1 SNHLY, CDR2 FYNNEI. The CDR3 consists of 15 residues. The CDR3 loop reads CASNVNGQFNQPQHF. DNA for the CDR3: TGTGCCAGCAACGTAAACGGGCAGTTCAATCAGCCCCAGCATTTT. The full variable domain, completed using reference TRBV2 and TRBJ1-5, is EPEVTQTPSHQVTQMGQEVILRCVPISNHLYFYWYRQILGQKVEFLVSFYNNEISEKSEIFDDQFSVERPDGSNFTLKIRSTKLEDSAMYFCASNVNGQFNQPQHFGDGTRLSIL.

The V call is TRBV9, the J call TRBJ2-5; possible D gene TRBD2, 5 bases. Germline V gene data show CDR1 as SGDLS and CDR2 as YYNGEE. The CDR3 has 14 amino acids. Trimming shortened V by 0 bases and J by 4 bases, and 10 bases separated the two germline ends. CDR3 bases: TGTGCCAGCAGCGTAGGCCTAGCCTCAGAGACCCAGTACTTC. This translates into CASSVGLASETQYF. The variable domain in full, completed from reference TRBV9 and TRBJ2-5, reads DSGVTQTPKHLITATGQRVTLRCSPRSGDLSVYWYQQSLDQGLQFLIQYYNGEERAKGNILERFSAQQFPDLHSELNLSSLELGDSALYFCASSVGLASETQYFGPGTRLLVL.

The chain recombines TRBV18 with TRBJ1-5; D unresolved. The germline CDR1 and CDR2 sequences are KGHSH and LQKENI. The CDR3 runs to 15 residues. Trimming left V 2 bases short and J 1 base short, with 9 bases between. The chain's CDR3 is CASSPGGQSNQPQHF. CDR3 nucleotide sequence: TGTGCCAGCTCACCAGGAGGGCAGAGCAATCAGCCCCAGCATTTT.

The rearrangement joins TRBV7-3 to TRBJ2-3, with TRBD2 matching 11 bases. The J segment lost 7 bases and the V segment lost 0 bases, leaving 12 bases of the junction unmatched. This CDR3 contains 18 residues. Germline loops: CDR1 SGHTA, CDR2 FQGTGA. The CDR3 coding sequence is TGTGCCAGCAGCTTAACGCGTCCTAGCGGGGGGCCAGATCATACGCAGTATTTT. This gives the protein CASSLTRPSGGPDHTQYF.

This clone came up a few times. This chain links TRBV10-1 with TRBJ1-5; D gene uncertain. Deletions cut 4 bases from V and 5 bases from J, with 9 bases between. Per the germline V gene, CDR1 is WNHNN and CDR2 is SYGVQD (reference sequence). The CDR3 extends over 13 amino acids. The CDR3 sequence: CASSGGPDQPQHF. The CDR3 coding sequence is TGCGCCAGCAGTGGAGGGCCGGATCAGCCCCAGCATTTT.

This rearrangement joins TRBV5-1 to TRBJ1-3, with D tentatively TRBD1 (6 bases). CDR3 length: 17 amino acids. Deletions cut 3 bases from V and 0 bases from J, with 16 bases between. The germline CDR1 and CDR2 sequences are SGHRS and YFSETQ. The CDR3 sequence: CASSSDGQLLSGNTIYF. The DNA for the CDR3 is TGCGCCAGCAGCTCGGACGGACAGCTTCTCTCTGGAAACACCATATATTTT.

This chain connects TRBV4-1 to TRBJ2-2; tentatively, D is TRBD1 (5 bases). V was cut by 2 bases and J by 4 bases, with 8 bases left in between. CDR1 and CDR2 (germline): MGHRA, YSYEKL. CDR3 length equals 14 residues. CDR3 nucleotides: TGCGCCAGCAGCCAAATTAGGGGCACCGGGGAGCTGTTTTTT. It specifies CASSQIRGTGELFF.

The V gene is TRBV6-1, the J gene TRBJ1-2, with TRBD1 matching 7 bases. V trimming: 3 bases; J trimming: 6 bases; junction bases outside the gene matches: 7. Looked up from germline, CDR1 is MNHNS and CDR2 is SASEGT. The CDR3 is 14 residues long. The CDR3 is CASSEATGYHGYTF. For the CDR3, the DNA is TGTGCCAGCAGTGAGGCGACAGGGTATCATGGCTACACCTTC.

This chain uses TRBV29-1 with TRBJ1-2; D possibly corresponds to TRBD1 (6 bases). V lost 8 bases and J lost 4, with 17 bases in between. The CDR3 sequence is 13 residues long. Germline V gene sequence: CDR1 SQVTM, CDR2 ANQGSEA. The CDR3 nucleotides are TGCAGCCACGGGGAACAGGGAATCTATGGCTACACCTTC. This translates into CSHGEQGIYGYTF.

The chain is built from TRBV5-1 and TRBJ1-1, with D tentatively TRBD1 (5 bases). The CDR3 is made up of 14 amino acids. Germline-derived CDR1 and CDR2 are SGHRS and YFSETQ. Trimming shortened V by 1 base and J by 4 bases, and 11 bases separated the two germline ends. The CDR3, as DNA: TGCGCCAGCAGCTTGCAGGGAGTCGGCACTGAAGCTTTCTTT. Translated, it gives CASSLQGVGTEAFF.

This clone was detected a few times. V usage is TRBV28 and J usage is TRBJ2-7, with TRBD1 matching over 11 bases. From germline, CDR1 is MDHEN and CDR2 SYDVKM. J gave up 5 bases and V 4 bases, and 4 bases lay outside the gene matches. There are 14 residues in the CDR3. The CDR3 DNA reads as TGTGCCAGCAGTTCACGGACAGGGGGCGACGAGCAGTACTTC. This sequence encodes CASSSRTGGDEQYF.

The chain carries TRBV2 and TRBJ2-7; D is uncertain. Germline lookup yields CDR1 SNHLY and CDR2 FYNNEI. The V and J ends lost 7 bases and 6 bases respectively, with 13 bases between them. This CDR3 region has 12 residues. This chain's CDR3 is CASTPIPREQYF. The DNA of the CDR3 is TGTGCCAGCACTCCCATCCCACGCGAGCAGTACTTC.

The chain combines TRBV10-3 with TRBJ1-2; the D gene is possibly TRBD1 (5 bases). The germline V gene encodes CDR1 ENHRY and CDR2 SYGVKD. V dropped 4 bases and J dropped 5 bases, with 20 bases sitting between them. This CDR3 region has 16 residues. CDR3 in DNA: TGTGCCATCAGTGCCACCAGGGCGAACCCGGAGTATGGCTACACCTTC. Its translation: CAISATRANPEYGYTF.

This chain uses TRBV18 with TRBJ1-5; 8 nucleotides align to TRBD1. This CDR3 is built from 18 residues. CDR1 is KGHSH, CDR2 LQKENI, per germline. Germline trimming cut 2 bases from V and 3 bases from J; bases unmatched to any gene: 12. CDR3 region: CASSPSQGARGDNQPQHF. The CDR3 region has the DNA TGTGCCAGCTCACCATCGCAGGGGGCGCGAGGGGACAATCAGCCCCAGCATTTT.

The J gene is TRBJ1-1, the V gene TRBV21-1. TRBV21-1 is a documented pseudogene. The CDR3 is 10 amino acids. The CDR3 region has the DNA TGTGCCAGCAGCAAAGAGAGGGAGAGATTT. This codes for CASSKERERF.

The genes are TRBV28 and TRBJ1-4; 11 bases fit TRBD1. This CDR3 is built from 15 residues. In germline, CDR1 is MDHEN, CDR2 SYDVKM. Unmatched junction bases numbered 5, after V lost 4 bases and J lost 7 bases. The CDR3 here is CASSSPGQGGEKLFF. DNA of the CDR3: TGTGCCAGCAGTTCCCCGGGACAGGGGGGTGAAAAACTGTTTTTT.

The V gene is TRBV5-8, the J gene TRBJ2-5, with D tentatively TRBD1 or TRBD2 (5 bases each). This CDR3 has 12 residues. Germline V gene lookup returns CDR1 SGHTS and CDR2 YDEGEE. V was pared by 3 bases and J by 2 bases, with 5 bases between. CDR3 protein: CASSWGQETQYF. In DNA form, the CDR3 reads TGTGCCAGCAGCTGGGGGCAAGAGACCCAGTACTTC.

The V and J genes are TRBV30 and TRBJ2-1; D unresolved. The CDR3 is 12 residues long. The germline V gene has CDR1 GTSNPN and CDR2 SVGIG (reference sequence). V shed 2 bases and J shed 7 bases, with 9 bases lying between them. DNA for the CDR3: TGTGCCTGGAGTTTTCCCAGGAATGAGCAGTTCTTC. Translation gives CAWSFPRNEQFF. Full variable domain (missing parts from reference TRBV30 and TRBJ2-1): SQTIHQWPATLVQPVGSPLSLECTVEGTSNPNLYWYRQAAGRGLQLLFYSVGIGQISSEVPQNLSASRPQDRQFILSSKKLLLSDSGFYLCAWSFPRNEQFFGPGTRLTVL.

The J gene is TRBJ2-7, the V gene TRBV5-1; D possibly corresponds to TRBD2 (6 bases). The CDR3 sequence is 14 residues long. Germline V gene data show CDR1 as SGHRS and CDR2 as YFSETQ. Trimming shortened V by 1 base and J by 5 bases, and 13 bases separated the two germline ends. CDR3 in amino acids: CASSLNGGKNEQYF. The CDR3 DNA sequence: TGCGCCAGCAGCTTGAACGGGGGAAAAAACGAGCAGTACTTC.